This paragraph covers one TCR beta chain sequence. The source of the sample is a study of identical twins. The CDR3 spans 19 residues. The V gene end was trimmed by 7 bases and the J gene end by 0 bases; junction bases not matched to a gene: 14. Germline-derived CDR1 and CDR2 are LNHDA and SQIVND (reference sequence). TCRdb recomputed calls from the 5' RACE reads with MiXCR, one row per CDR3 protein. The sample consists of more than 600,000 distinct CDR3 sequences, about 18% of them appearing once. This sample also belongs to another study, concerning T cells expressing NK-cell markers.

The rearrangement joins TRBV19 to TRBJ2-4; the match to TRBD2 covers 11 bases. Sequencing was performed on PBMCs. This clonotype was sampled from a woman aged 18-35 years in good health. CDR3 sequence (DNA): TGTGCCAGTACCGTAGCCCCCCTACTAGCGGGGGTAGCCAAAAACATTCAGTACTTC. The encoded protein is CASTVAPLLAGVAKNIQYF.